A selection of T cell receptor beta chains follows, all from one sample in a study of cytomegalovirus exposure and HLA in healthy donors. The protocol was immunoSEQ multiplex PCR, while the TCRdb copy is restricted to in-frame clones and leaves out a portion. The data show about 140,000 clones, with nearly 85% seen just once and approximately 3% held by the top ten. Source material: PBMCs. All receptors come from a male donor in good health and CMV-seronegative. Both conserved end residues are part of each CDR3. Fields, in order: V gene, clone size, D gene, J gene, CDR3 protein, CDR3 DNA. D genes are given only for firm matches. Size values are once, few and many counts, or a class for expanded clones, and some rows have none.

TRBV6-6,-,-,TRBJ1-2,CASSYSEGGYGYTF,TGTGCCAGCAGTTACTCGGAGGGTGGCTATGGCTACACCTTC
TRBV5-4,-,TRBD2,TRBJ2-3,CASSLSSGLADSTDTQYF,TGTGCCAGCAGCTTGTCGTCGGGACTAGCGGATTCGACAGATACGCAGTATTTT
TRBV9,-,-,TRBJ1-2,CASSARLTVGGDGYTF,TGTGCCAGCAGCGCACGACTAACCGTGGGGGGAGATGGCTACACCTTC
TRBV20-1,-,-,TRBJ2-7,CSAQLVIEQYF,TGCAGTGCCCAACTGGTGATCGAGCAGTACTTC
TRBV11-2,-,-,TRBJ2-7,CASRAQDTPEQYF,TGTGCCAGCAGGGCCCAAGACACCCCCGAGCAGTACTTC
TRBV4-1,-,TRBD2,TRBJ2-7,CASSPMGRGRGEQYF,TGCGCCAGCAGCCCCATGGGGAGGGGCCGGGGCGAGCAGTACTTC
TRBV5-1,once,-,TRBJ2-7,CASSLSDFLSYEQYF,TGCGCCAGTAGCTTGTCGGACTTCCTCTCCTACGAGCAGTACTTC
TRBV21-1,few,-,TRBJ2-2,CASSSWYPGTGELFF,TGTGCCAGCAGCTCGTGGTACCCGGGTACCGGGGAGCTGTTTTTT
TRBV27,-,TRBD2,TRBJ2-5,CASSLASGQETQYF,TGTGCCAGCAGTTTGGCTAGCGGGCAAGAGACCCAGTACTTC
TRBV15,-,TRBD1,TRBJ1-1,CATSRNRGATEAFF,TGTGCCACCAGCAGAAACAGGGGCGCGACTGAAGCTTTCTTT
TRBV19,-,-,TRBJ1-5,CASSIVQVPYSNQPQHF,TGTGCCAGTAGTATAGTACAAGTTCCTTATAGCAATCAGCCCCAGCATTTT
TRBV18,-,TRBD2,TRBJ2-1,CASSPPERGYNEQFF,TGTGCCAGCTCACCACCCGAGCGGGGGTACAATGAGCAGTTCTTC
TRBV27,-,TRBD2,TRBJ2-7,CASSLTAGGPYEQYF,TGTGCCAGCAGTTTAACAGCGGGAGGGCCTTACGAGCAGTACTTC
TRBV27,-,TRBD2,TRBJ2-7,CASILWGGTAYEQYF,TGTGCCAGCATTTTATGGGGGGGGACGGCCTACGAGCAGTACTTC
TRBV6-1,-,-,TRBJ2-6,CASSEEQGGANVLTF,TGTGCCAGCAGTGAAGAACAGGGTGGGGCCAACGTCCTGACTTTC
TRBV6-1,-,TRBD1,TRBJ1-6,CASTQGTGVASPLHF,TGTGCCAGCACTCAAGGGACAGGGGTTGCTTCACCCCTCCACTTT
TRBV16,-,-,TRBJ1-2,CASSQSYQGDYGYTF,TGTGCCAGCAGCCAATCGTACCAGGGTGACTATGGCTACACCTTC
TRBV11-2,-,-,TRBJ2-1,CASSLAAGSSYNEQFF,TGTGCCAGCAGCTTAGCGGCGGGGAGCTCCTACAATGAGCAGTTCTTC
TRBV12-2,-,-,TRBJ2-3,CASRLVTGGYTDTQYF,TGTGCAAGTCGCTTAGTAACGGGGGGATACACAGATACGCAGTATTTT
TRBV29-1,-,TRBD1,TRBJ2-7,CSVVIGRTGQTYF,TGCAGCGTTGTTATCGGGCGGACAGGTCAAACATACTTC
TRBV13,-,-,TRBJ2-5,CASSLVSSGGETQYF,TGTGCCAGCAGCTTAGTCTCTTCCGGAGGGGAGACCCAGTACTTC
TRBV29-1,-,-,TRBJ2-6,CSVERWSPSGANVLTF,TGCAGCGTTGAAAGGTGGAGTCCCTCTGGGGCCAACGTCCTGACTTTC
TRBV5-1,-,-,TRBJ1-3,CASSGGTGRTNTIYF,TGCGCCAGCAGCGGAGGGACGGGAAGGACAAACACCATATATTTT
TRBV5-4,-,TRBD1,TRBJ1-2,CASSLGGRGRYGYTF,TGTGCCAGCAGCTTGGGGGGCAGGGGGCGGTATGGCTACACCTTC
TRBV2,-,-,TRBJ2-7,CASLRQGDEQYF,TGTGCCAGCCTCCGGCAAGGGGACGAGCAGTACTTC
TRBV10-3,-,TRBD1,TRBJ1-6,CAIRGQLYNSPLHF,TGTGCCATCAGGGGACAGTTATATAATTCACCCCTCCACTTT
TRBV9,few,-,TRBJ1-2,CASSYRANYGYTF,TGTGCCAGCAGCTACAGGGCTAACTATGGCTACACCTTC
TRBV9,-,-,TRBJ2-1,CASSVLPRDGGNGRNEQFF,TGTGCCAGCAGCGTATTGCCTCGGGATGGGGGAAATGGGAGGAATGAGCAGTTCTTC
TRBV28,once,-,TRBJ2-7,CASSFDREDYEQYF,TGTGCCAGCAGTTTTGACAGGGAGGACTACGAGCAGTACTTC
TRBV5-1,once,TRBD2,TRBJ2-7,CASSLGPSGGNEQYF,TGCGCCAGCAGCTTGGGTCCTAGCGGGGGGAACGAGCAGTACTTC
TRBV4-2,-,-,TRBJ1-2,CASSQDRAGDNYGYTF,TGTGCCAGCAGCCAAGATAGGGCAGGGGATAACTATGGCTACACCTTC
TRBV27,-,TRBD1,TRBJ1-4,CASSLYGTGVFANEKLFF,TGTGCCAGCAGTTTATATGGGACAGGGGTCTTTGCTAATGAAAAACTGTTTTTT
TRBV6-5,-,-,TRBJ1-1,CASSYSGRGTEAFF,TGTGCCAGCAGTTACTCAGGGCGGGGCACTGAAGCTTTCTTT
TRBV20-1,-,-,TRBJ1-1,CSANGGEAFF,TGCAGTGCCAACGGGGGGGAAGCTTTCTTT
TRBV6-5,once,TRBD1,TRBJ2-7,CASTKTGGSSYEQYF,TGTGCCAGCACTAAAACAGGGGGGTCCTCCTACGAGCAGTACTTC
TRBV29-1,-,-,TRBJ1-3,CSVEVVGGYGNTIYF,TGCAGCGTTGAAGTAGTAGGAGGGTACGGAAACACCATATATTTT
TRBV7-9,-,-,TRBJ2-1,CASSSPRLGGQFF,TGTGCCAGCAGCTCGCCGCGACTAGGAGGGCAGTTCTTC
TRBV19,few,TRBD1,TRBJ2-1,CASSIVSRGQLNEQFF,TGTGCCAGTAGTATAGTATCCCGGGGACAGCTCAATGAGCAGTTCTTC
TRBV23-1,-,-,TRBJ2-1,CASSATGHLIYNEQFF,TGCGCCAGCAGTGCTACGGGACACTTGATCTACAATGAGCAGTTCTTC
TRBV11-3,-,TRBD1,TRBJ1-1,CASSRDRVGGTEAFF,TGTGCCAGCAGCCGCGACAGGGTAGGGGGCACTGAAGCTTTCTTT
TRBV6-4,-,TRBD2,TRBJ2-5,CASSPQAGGGETQYF,TGTGCCAGCAGCCCTCAGGCGGGAGGTGGAGAGACCCAGTACTTC
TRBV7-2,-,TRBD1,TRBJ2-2,CASTKTGTNTGELFF,TGTGCCAGCACTAAGACAGGGACGAACACCGGGGAGCTGTTTTTT
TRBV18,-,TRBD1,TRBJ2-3,CASSPRTGDTQYF,TGTGCCAGCTCACCCAGGACAGGGGATACGCAGTATTTT
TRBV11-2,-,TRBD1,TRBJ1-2,CASSFGTGGPYSYGYTF,TGTGCCAGCAGCTTCGGGACAGGGGGACCCTATAGCTATGGCTACACCTTC
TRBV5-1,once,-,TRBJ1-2,CASSLLANNLYGYTF,TGCGCCAGCAGCTTGCTGGCCAATAATCTCTATGGCTACACCTTC
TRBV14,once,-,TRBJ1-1,CASSQEGSQGYGEAFF,TGTGCCAGCAGCCAAGAGGGGTCTCAGGGTTACGGGGAAGCTTTCTTT
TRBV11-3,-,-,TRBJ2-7,CASSLNSYEQYF,TGTGCCAGCAGTCTCAACAGCTACGAGCAGTACTTC
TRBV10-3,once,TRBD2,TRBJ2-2,CAISYSGGGTGELFF,TGTGCCATCAGCTATAGCGGGGGAGGTACCGGGGAGCTGTTTTTT
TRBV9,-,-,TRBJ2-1,CASSVVEAQWNEQFF,TGTGCCAGCAGCGTAGTGGAGGCCCAGTGGAATGAGCAGTTCTTC
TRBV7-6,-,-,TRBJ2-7,CASSGSSYEQYF,TGTGCCAGCAGCGGTAGCTCCTACGAGCAGTACTTC
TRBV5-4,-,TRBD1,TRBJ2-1,CASSRYRGSSYNEQFF,TGTGCCAGCAGCAGATACAGGGGTAGCTCCTACAATGAGCAGTTCTTC
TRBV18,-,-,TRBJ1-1,CASSPDSLNTEAFF,TGTGCCAGCTCACCAGACAGCTTGAACACTGAAGCTTTCTTT
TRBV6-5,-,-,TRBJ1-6,CASSFYLDSPLHF,TGTGCCAGCAGTTTTTACTTGGATTCACCCCTCCACTTT